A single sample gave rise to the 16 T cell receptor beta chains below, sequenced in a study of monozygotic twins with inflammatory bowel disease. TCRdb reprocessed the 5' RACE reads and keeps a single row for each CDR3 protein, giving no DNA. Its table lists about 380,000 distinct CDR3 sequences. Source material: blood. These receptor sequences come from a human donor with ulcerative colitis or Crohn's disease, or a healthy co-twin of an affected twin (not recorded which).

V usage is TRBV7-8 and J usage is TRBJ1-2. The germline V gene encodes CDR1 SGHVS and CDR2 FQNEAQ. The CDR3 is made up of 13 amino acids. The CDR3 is CASSLRRNYGYTF. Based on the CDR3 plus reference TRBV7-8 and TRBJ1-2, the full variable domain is GAGVSQSPRYKVAKRGQDVALRCDPISGHVSLFWYQQALGQGPEFLTYFQNEAQLDKSGLPSDRFFAERPEGSVSTLKIQRTQQEDSAVYLCASSLRRNYGYTFGSGTRLTVV.

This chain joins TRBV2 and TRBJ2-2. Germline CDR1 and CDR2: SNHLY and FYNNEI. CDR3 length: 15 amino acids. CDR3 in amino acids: CASSEAVIFTGELFF. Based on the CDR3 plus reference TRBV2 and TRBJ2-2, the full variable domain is EPEVTQTPSHQVTQMGQEVILRCVPISNHLYFYWYRQILGQKVEFLVSFYNNEISEKSEIFDDQFSVERPDGSNFTLKIRSTKLEDSAMYFCASSEAVIFTGELFFGEGSRLTVL.

CDR3 loop: CATSDLRGAAYNEQFF. The rearrangement links TRBV24-1 to TRBJ2-1; as DNA is missing, the TRBD1 call by TCRdb cannot be tested. In germline, CDR1 is KGHDR, CDR2 SFDVKD. CDR3 size: 16 residues.

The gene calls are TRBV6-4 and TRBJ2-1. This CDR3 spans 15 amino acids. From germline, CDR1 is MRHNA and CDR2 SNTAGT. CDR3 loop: CASSVGVEGSNEQFF.

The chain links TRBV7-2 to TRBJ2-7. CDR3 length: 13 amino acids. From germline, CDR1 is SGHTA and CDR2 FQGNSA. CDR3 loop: CASSYPDYYEQYF.

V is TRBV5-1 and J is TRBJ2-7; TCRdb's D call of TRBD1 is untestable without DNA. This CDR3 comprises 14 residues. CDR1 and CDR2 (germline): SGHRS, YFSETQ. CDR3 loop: CASSETTAPYEQYF.

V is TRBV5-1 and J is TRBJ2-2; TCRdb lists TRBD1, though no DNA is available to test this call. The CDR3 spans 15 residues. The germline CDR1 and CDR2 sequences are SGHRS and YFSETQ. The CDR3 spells CASSIGTIKAGELFF.

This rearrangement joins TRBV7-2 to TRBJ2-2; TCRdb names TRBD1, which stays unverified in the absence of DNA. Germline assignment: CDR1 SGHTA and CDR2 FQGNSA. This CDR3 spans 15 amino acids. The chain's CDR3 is CASSFRSGVAGELFF.

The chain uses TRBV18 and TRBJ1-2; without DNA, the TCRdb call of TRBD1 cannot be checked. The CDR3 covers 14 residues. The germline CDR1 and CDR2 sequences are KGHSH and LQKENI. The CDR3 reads CASSPSQGVEGYTF.

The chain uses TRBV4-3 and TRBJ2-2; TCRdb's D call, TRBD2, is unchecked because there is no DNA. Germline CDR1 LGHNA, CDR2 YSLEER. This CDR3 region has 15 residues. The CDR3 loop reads CASSQETALSGELFF.

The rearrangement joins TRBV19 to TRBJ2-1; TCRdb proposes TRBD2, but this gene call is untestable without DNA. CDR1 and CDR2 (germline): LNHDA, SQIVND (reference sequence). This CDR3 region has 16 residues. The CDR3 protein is CASARSRGAPYNEQFF.

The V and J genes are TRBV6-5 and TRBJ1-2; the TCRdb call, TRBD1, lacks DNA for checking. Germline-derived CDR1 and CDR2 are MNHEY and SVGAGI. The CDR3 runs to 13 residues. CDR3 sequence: CASRGGRNYGYTF.

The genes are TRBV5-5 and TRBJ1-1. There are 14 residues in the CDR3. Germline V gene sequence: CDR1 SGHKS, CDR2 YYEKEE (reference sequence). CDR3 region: CASRLTLLNTEAFF.

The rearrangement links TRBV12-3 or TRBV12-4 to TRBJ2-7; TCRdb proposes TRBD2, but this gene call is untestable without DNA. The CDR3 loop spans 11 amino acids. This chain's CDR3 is CASSMWEEQYF.

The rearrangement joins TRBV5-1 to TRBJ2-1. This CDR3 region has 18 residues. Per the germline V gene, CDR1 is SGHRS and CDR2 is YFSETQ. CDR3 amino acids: CASSLKVMALTSYNEQFF.

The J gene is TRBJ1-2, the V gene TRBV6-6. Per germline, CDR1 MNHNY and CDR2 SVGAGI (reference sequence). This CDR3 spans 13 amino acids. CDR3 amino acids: CASSYGENYGYTF.